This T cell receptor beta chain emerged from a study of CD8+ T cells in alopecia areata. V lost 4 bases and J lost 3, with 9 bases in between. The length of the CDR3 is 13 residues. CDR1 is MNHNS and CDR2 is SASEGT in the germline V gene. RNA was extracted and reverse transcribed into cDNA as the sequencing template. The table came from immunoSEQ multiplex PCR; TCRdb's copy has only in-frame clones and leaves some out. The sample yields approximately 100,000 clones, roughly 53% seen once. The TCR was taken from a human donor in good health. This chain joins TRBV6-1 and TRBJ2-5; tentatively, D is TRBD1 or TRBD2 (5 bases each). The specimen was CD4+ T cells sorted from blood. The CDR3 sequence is CASSVQGEETQYF. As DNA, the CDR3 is TGTGCCAGCAGTGTGCAGGGAGAAGAGACCCAGTACTTC.